This TCR beta chain was sequenced in a study of cytomegalovirus exposure and HLA in healthy donors. In the case of this clone: Its antigen remains unidentified.

The study ran its PCR with 60 Vbeta and 13 Jbeta primers. TCRdb's table, derived via immunoSEQ multiplex PCR, lists solely in-frame clones and lacks some. Of 85,000 to 100,000 clones in the sample, roughly three fifths were seen once. The study, taken as a whole, reports: Reports state that TCR beta sequences accurately predicted most subjects' HLA-A and HLA-B alleles. Earlier findings revealed that most TCR beta V segments proved productive either about 90% or about 30% of the time.

This CDR3 comprises 16 residues. The V gene's germline CDR1 is LNHDA and CDR2 SQIVND (reference sequence). The V gene end was trimmed by 6 bases and the J gene end by 1 base; junction bases not matched to a gene: 8. The source of this sequence is a man aged 60 to 75 in good health and CMV-seronegative. The chain employs TRBV19 and TRBJ2-1, with 8 bases lining up with TRBD2. Sequenced material: PBMCs. The CDR3 nucleotides are TGTGCCAGTAGCCGAGACCCGGGGGGGTCCTACAATGAGCAGTTCTTC. Translated: CASSRDPGGSYNEQFF.